Below are 22 T cell receptor beta chains sequenced from a single sample in a study of Tregs in tolerant kidney transplant recipients. The assay was immunoSEQ multiplex PCR, and TCRdb's table has in-frame clones only and misses some. Here the sample spans tens of thousands of clones, 85% to 95% being singletons. Sequencing was done on a sample of CD8+ T cells from blood. These receptors were collected from a human donor in good health.

The chain is built from TRBV4-2 and TRBJ1-3; D remains ambiguous. Trimming took 0 bases from V and 8 from J, leaving 14 bases between them. CDR1 is LGHNA, CDR2 YNFKEQ, per germline. This CDR3 has 15 amino acids. The CDR3 DNA is TGTGCCAGCAGCCAAGACGGGAGCGTCGGGCACACCATATATTTT. Protein: CASSQDGSVGHTIYF.

V is TRBV6-5 and J is TRBJ2-1; D remains ambiguous. The V and J ends lost 2 bases and 8 bases respectively, with 19 bases between them. The CDR3 length is 16 residues. Germline V gene data show CDR1 as MNHEY and CDR2 as SVGAGI. CDR3 nucleotide sequence: TGTGCCAGCAGTTACCTCGGCACTTTTAGATCAGATGAGCAGTTCTTC. Protein: CASSYLGTFRSDEQFF.

This clone was seen a few times. V is TRBV6-1 and J is TRBJ1-5, with 8 bases fitting TRBD1. V was pared by 5 bases and J by 5 bases, with 8 bases of the junction left unmatched. The CDR3 is made up of 15 amino acids. The germline gives CDR1 MNHNS, CDR2 SASEGT. The DNA for the CDR3 is TGTGCCAGCAGTCGGGGCAGGGGGCTGGATCAGCCCCAGCATTTT. Translated: CASSRGRGLDQPQHF.

The V and J genes are TRBV6-4 and TRBJ2-6, with D perhaps TRBD1 or TRBD2 (5 bases each). Looked up from germline, CDR1 is MRHNA and CDR2 is SNTAGT. V lost 0 bases to trimming and J lost 2 bases, with 5 bases between them. The CDR3 runs to 15 residues. The CDR3: CASSDSGAGANVLTF. CDR3 DNA: TGTGCCAGCAGTGACTCGGGGGCTGGGGCCAACGTCCTGACTTTC.

The chain links TRBV6-4 to TRBJ2-3; TRBD2 agrees at 10 bases. The V segment lost 4 bases and the J segment 1 base; nucleotides outside the gene matches: 8. This CDR3 has 17 residues. Per the germline V gene, CDR1 is MRHNA and CDR2 is SNTAGT. In DNA, the CDR3 is TGTGCCAGCAGTGTGACGCCCGGGACTAGCGGCACAGATACGCAGTATTTT. Protein sequence: CASSVTPGTSGTDTQYF.

This chain links TRBV4-1 with TRBJ1-2; TRBD1 agrees at 7 bases. The germline V gene has CDR1 MGHRA and CDR2 YSYEKL. The CDR3 loop spans 16 amino acids. The V and J ends lost 2 bases and 2 bases, in that order; junction bases with no gene match: 8. The CDR3 region has the DNA TGCGCCAGCAGCCAAACCCGGGACAGAGCGAACTATGGCTACACCTTC. Protein: CASSQTRDRANYGYTF.

The chain has TRBV6-1 and TRBJ2-3, with no clear D. The CDR3 runs to 12 residues. V was cut by 3 bases and J by 4 bases, with 5 bases left in between. Germline values: CDR1 MNHNS, CDR2 SASEGT. CDR3 protein: CASSEWSDTQYF. CDR3 nucleotide sequence: TGTGCCAGCAGTGAGTGGTCAGATACGCAGTATTTT.

Note on this clone: The sample carries other DNA sequences with the same CDR3. This sequence joins TRBV2 and TRBJ2-7, with a tentative D call TRBD1 (5 bases). CDR1 and CDR2 from the germline V gene are SNHLY and FYNNEI. Trimming pared 3 bases from V and 2 bases from J, leaving 8 bases between. This CDR3 region has 13 residues. CDR3 sequence reads: CASSEGRAYEQYF. The CDR3 DNA is TGTGCCAGCAGTGAGGGGCGAGCCTACGAGCAGTACTTC.

V is TRBV4-1 and J is TRBJ2-5; no clear D gene. Germline V gene sequence: CDR1 MGHRA, CDR2 YSYEKL. V lost 5 bases and J lost 1, with 5 bases in between. The CDR3 totals 12 residues. Here the CDR3 reads CASSLGQETQYF. The CDR3 DNA is TGCGCCAGCAGCTTGGGCCAAGAGACCCAGTACTTC.

J is TRBJ2-2 and V is TRBV7-8; 10 bases match TRBD2. The CDR3 length is 16 residues. The germline V gene encodes CDR1 SGHVS and CDR2 FQNEAQ. The ends lost 4 bases at V and 1 base at J; junction bases unmatched: 3. For the CDR3, the DNA is TGTGCCAGCAGCTCCCGACTAGCGGGGAACACCGGGGAGCTGTTTTTT. It translates to CASSSRLAGNTGELFF.

The CDR3 loop is CSVEVDREDTEAFF. Written as DNA, the CDR3 is TGCAGCGTTGAAGTCGACAGGGAAGACACTGAAGCTTTCTTT. V gene TRBV29-1 combines with J gene TRBJ1-1, with 7 bases aligning to TRBD1. Looked up from germline, CDR1 is SQVTM and CDR2 is ANQGSEA. V gave up 1 base and J gave up 3 bases; unmatched junction bases: 5. The CDR3 contains 14 residues.

The rearrangement uses TRBV2 and TRBJ2-7; TRBD1 agrees at 8 bases. V shed 4 bases and J 0 bases; nucleotides not matched to a gene: 5. Germline values: CDR1 SNHLY, CDR2 FYNNEI. CDR3 size: 15 residues. CDR3 sequence reads: CASSATGQDSYEQYF. The CDR3 DNA sequence: TGTGCCAGCAGTGCCACGGGACAGGACTCCTACGAGCAGTACTTC.

The chain joins TRBV6-6 to TRBJ1-1; D perhaps matches TRBD1 (5 bases). The CDR3 contains 14 residues. V lost 3 bases and J 2 bases, leaving 10 bases between the germline ends. Germline V gene sequence: CDR1 MNHNY, CDR2 SVGAGI (reference sequence). CDR3 loop: CASSYRGLNTEAFF. The CDR3 nucleotides are TGTGCCAGCAGTTATAGGGGACTTAACACTGAAGCTTTCTTT.

This clone was seen only a few times. The sample has other DNA sequences that encode this CDR3 too. The V call is TRBV27, the J call TRBJ2-7, with D possibly matching TRBD2 (7 bases). The CDR3 spans 14 residues. CDR1 is MNHEY, CDR2 SMNVEV, per germline (reference sequence). The V gene lost 2 bases and the J gene lost 4 bases, with 12 bases spanning the gap. CDR3 nucleotide sequence: TGTGCCAGCAGTTTAGGGGGGGGCGCTTACGAGCAGTACTTC. Amino acids: CASSLGGGAYEQYF.

The V gene is TRBV11-3, the J gene TRBJ1-2, with no clear D. V was trimmed by 3 bases and J by 3 bases, leaving 5 bases between them. CDR3 length: 12 residues. Germline V gene data show CDR1 as SGHNT and CDR2 as YENEEA. The CDR3 is CASSLGDYGYTF. The CDR3 DNA sequence: TGTGCCAGCAGCTTGGGCGACTATGGCTACACCTTC.

This rearrangement joins TRBV4-1 to TRBJ2-7, with 8 positions matching TRBD1. The CDR3 is 14 residues long. Germline CDR1 is MGHRA and CDR2 is YSYEKL. V trimming: 4 bases; J trimming: 1 base; junction bases outside the gene matches: 3. CDR3 loop: CASSRDRTSYEQYF. The CDR3 nucleotides are TGCGCCAGCAGCCGGGACAGGACATCCTACGAGCAGTACTTC.

The rearrangement links TRBV7-9 to TRBJ2-1; the D is unclear. V shed 10 bases and J shed 8 bases, with 15 bases lying between them. The CDR3 is 12 residues long. Looked up from germline, CDR1 is SEHNR and CDR2 is FQNEAQ (reference sequence). This CDR3 reads CATGWKGYEQFF. The CDR3 coding sequence is TGTGCCACCGGTTGGAAGGGTTATGAGCAGTTCTTC. The variable domain in full, with the rest retrieved from reference TRBV7-9 and TRBJ2-1, is DTGVSQNPRHKITKRGQNVTFRCDPISEHNRLYWYRQTLGQGPEFLTYFQNEAQLEKSRLLSDRFSAERPKGSFSTLEIQRTEQGDSAMYLCATGWKGYEQFFGPGTRLTVL.

In nucleotides, the CDR3 is TGTGCCAGCAGTTTATCCCAGGGGACCCATGGCTACACCTTC. This gives the protein CASSLSQGTHGYTF. The chain employs TRBV27 and TRBJ1-2, with D perhaps matching TRBD1 (6 bases). The CDR3 is 14 residues long. Germline V gene lookup returns CDR1 MNHEY and CDR2 SMNVEV (reference sequence). With 0 bases removed from V and 6 bases from J, the gap between germline ends came to 11 bases.

This clone has a single count. Germline is not matched at one junction end, which may reflect a read error. The V and J genes are TRBV18 and TRBJ1-2; possibly TRBD1 for D (6 bases). The CDR3 extends over 17 amino acids. Germline V gene sequence: CDR1 KGHSH, CDR2 LQKENI. CDR3 bases: TGTGCCAGCTCACCGGAGCGGACAGACTATCCTAAATATGGCTACACCTTC. This sequence encodes CASSPERTDYPKYGYTF.

This chain uses TRBV29-1 with TRBJ2-5, with D uncertain. Between the trimmed V and J ends, which lost 5 bases and 1 base, there was a span of 17 bases. Germline V CDR1 and CDR2: SQVTM, ANQGSEA. CDR3 size: 15 residues. CDR3 loop: CSVRMLGPIQETQYF. The CDR3 region has the DNA TGCAGCGTTAGAATGCTGGGTCCAATCCAAGAGACCCAGTACTTC.

V is TRBV4-1 and J is TRBJ2-3; unclear D gene. This CDR3 region has 14 residues. CDR1 and CDR2 from the germline V gene are MGHRA and YSYEKL. Trimming removed 6 bases from V and 0 bases from J, with 10 bases in between. The CDR3: CASRARPSTDTQYF. The CDR3 DNA reads as TGCGCCAGCAGGGCCCGCCCTAGCACAGATACGCAGTATTTT.

This clone was seen only once. This chain joins TRBV27 and TRBJ2-7, with D perhaps TRBD2 (6 bases). Germline-derived CDR1 and CDR2 are MNHEY and SMNVEV (reference sequence). Trimming removed 6 bases at V and 5 bases at J, with 8 bases between. The CDR3 is 11 residues long. The CDR3 bases are TGTGCCAGCAGCCGGGGGAACGAGCAGTACTTC. It specifies CASSRGNEQYF.